The 16 T cell receptor beta chains given below trace back to one sample, sequenced in a study of cytomegalovirus exposure and HLA in healthy donors. Use of 60 Vbeta and 13 Jbeta primers characterized the PCR. Measured with immunoSEQ multiplex PCR; TCRdb has only the in-frame clones, and not every one. This repertoire comprises roughly 120,000 clones; its ten largest clones make up 2.5% to 3%. The sequenced sample was PBMCs. Source of these receptors: a man aged 25 to 45 in good health and CMV-seronegative.

V and J are TRBV5-5 and TRBJ2-7, with 14 bases identical to TRBD2. In germline, CDR1 is SGHKS, CDR2 YYEKEE (reference sequence). The CDR3 loop spans 17 amino acids. The J segment lost 1 base and the V segment lost 6 bases, leaving 9 bases of the junction unmatched. The CDR3: CASTLGLAGELSYEQYF. Here the CDR3 DNA reads TGTGCCAGCACCCTGGGACTAGCGGGAGAACTATCCTACGAGCAGTACTTC.

The chain combines TRBV21-1 with TRBJ2-3; the DNA was not used to check the table's D call, TRBD2. TRBV21-1 is annotated as a pseudogene. This CDR3 is 15 amino acids long. The DNA of the CDR3 is TGTGCCAGCACCGATAGGGGGGGGCTGACAGATACGCAGTATTTT. It translates to CASTDRGGLTDTQYF.

The chain joins TRBV25-1 to TRBJ2-3, with D maybe TRBD1 (5 bases). The V end lost 4 bases, the J end lost 5 bases, and 16 bases lay between the germline ends. The CDR3 loop spans 15 amino acids. The germline V gene has CDR1 MGHDK and CDR2 SYGVNS. DNA of the CDR3: TGTGCCAGCAGTGCATGGGCAGGGTGGGGAGATACGCAGTATTTT. Protein: CASSAWAGWGDTQYF.

The chain joins TRBV19 to TRBJ2-1; 10 bases fit TRBD2. CDR1 and CDR2 (germline): LNHDA, SQIVND (reference sequence). J was trimmed by 8 bases and V by 1 base; bases with no gene match: 11. The CDR3 is made up of 17 amino acids. The CDR3 protein is CASSIGPTSGTEDEQFF. In DNA, the CDR3 is TGTGCCAGTAGTATAGGCCCCACTAGCGGGACGGAGGATGAGCAGTTCTTC.

The rearrangement joins TRBV2 to TRBJ1-1; TRBD1 is a possible D gene (5 bases). Trimming cost V 3 bases and J 0 bases, with 11 bases left between them. CDR3 length: 15 residues. Germline V gives CDR1 SNHLY, CDR2 FYNNEI. The CDR3 DNA sequence: TGTGCCAGCAGTGAGGGGCGGCTGATGAACACTGAAGCTTTCTTT. This translates into CASSEGRLMNTEAFF.

The chain combines TRBV5-1 with TRBJ2-7; 10 nucleotides agree with TRBD1. The CDR3 is 15 residues long. CDR1 SGHRS and CDR2 YFSETQ come from the germline V gene. With 4 bases clipped from V and 6 bases from J, the junction kept 10 bases outside the gene matches. CDR3 residues: CASSMSGTGVSEQYF. CDR3 nucleotide sequence: TGCGCCAGCAGCATGTCCGGGACAGGGGTTTCCGAGCAGTACTTC.

V usage is TRBV7-2 and J usage is TRBJ2-7; 8 bases fit TRBD2. Germline values: CDR1 SGHTA, CDR2 FQGNSA. This CDR3 spans 16 amino acids. V dropped 2 bases and J dropped 5; count of bases not matched to a gene: 11. This CDR3 reads CASSLNGVAGYHEQYF. CDR3 sequence (DNA): TGTGCCAGCAGCTTAAATGGAGTAGCGGGATATCACGAGCAGTACTTC.

V usage is TRBV6-5 and J usage is TRBJ1-5; D remains unclear. Per germline, CDR1 MNHEY and CDR2 SVGAGI. This CDR3 contains 15 residues. The V gene lost 0 bases and the J gene lost 8 bases, with 14 bases spanning the gap. The CDR3 nucleotides read TGTGCCAGCAGTTACTCCTCCGGTGCCTCGGAGCCCCAGCATTTT. Translated, it gives CASSYSSGASEPQHF.

V gene TRBV10-3 combines with J gene TRBJ1-6; 7 bases align to TRBD1. The J segment lost 5 bases and the V segment lost 6 bases, leaving 4 bases of the junction unmatched. Germline CDR1 ENHRY, CDR2 SYGVKD. The CDR3 length is 14 residues. The CDR3, as DNA: TGTGCCATCAGGAGACAGGGAGATAATTCACCCCTCCACTTT. Translated, it gives CAIRRQGDNSPLHF.

J is TRBJ2-1 and V is TRBV6-5; TRBD1 agrees at 11 bases. CDR3 length: 15 amino acids. From germline, CDR1 is MNHEY and CDR2 SVGAGI. V was clipped by 2 bases and J by 9 bases; unmatched bases: 6. The CDR3 nucleotides are TGTGCCAGCAGTTACGGGACAGGGGGGTATGGTGAGCAGTTCTTC. This encodes CASSYGTGGYGEQFF.

The V call is TRBV6-1, the J call TRBJ2-7, with D perhaps TRBD1 (5 bases). Trimming left V 0 bases short and J 9 bases short, with 15 bases between. Germline loops: CDR1 MNHNS, CDR2 SASEGT. The CDR3 consists of 14 residues. CDR3 nucleotides: TGTGCCAGCAGTGAAGCGGGGCAGTCTGATGGGCAGTACTTC. As protein: CASSEAGQSDGQYF.

V usage is TRBV5-4 and J usage is TRBJ2-7; 12 bases line up with TRBD2. CDR3 length equals 16 residues. Germline CDR1 and CDR2: SGHNT and YYREEE (reference sequence). J lost 4 bases, V lost 0 bases, and 5 bases had no gene match. CDR3 coding DNA: TGTGCCAGCAGCTTGGCTCTAGCGGGAGGGCCTTACGAGCAGTACTTC. Translated, it gives CASSLALAGGPYEQYF.

The genes are TRBV15 and TRBJ1-1; D is possibly TRBD1 (5 bases). The CDR3 sequence is 16 residues long. Germline-derived CDR1 and CDR2 are LNHNV and YYDKDF (reference sequence). The V end lost 8 bases, the J end lost 3 bases, and 22 bases lay between the germline ends. This CDR3 reads CATQTGTHEGDTEAFF. DNA for the CDR3: TGTGCCACCCAAACCGGGACTCACGAAGGCGACACTGAAGCTTTCTTT.

This chain uses TRBV29-1 with TRBJ1-2; 8 nucleotides match TRBD1. The V segment lost 6 bases and the J segment 3 bases; nucleotides outside the gene matches: 6. Germline CDR1 reads SQVTM; CDR2 reads ANQGSEA. The CDR3 consists of 13 residues. The CDR3 protein is CSVPRQGYYGYTF. As DNA, the CDR3 is TGCAGCGTGCCCCGACAGGGGTACTATGGCTACACCTTC. Filled out from reference TRBV29-1 and TRBJ1-2, the complete variable domain reads SAVISQKPSRDICQRGTSLTIQCQVDSQVTMMFWYRQQPGQSLTLIATANQGSEATYESGFVIDKFPISRPNLTFSTLTVSNMSPEDSSIYLCSVPRQGYYGYTFGSGTRLTVV.

The chain couples TRBV6-6 to TRBJ2-2, with D possibly being TRBD2 (6 bases). The CDR3 is made up of 16 amino acids. Germline values: CDR1 MNHNY, CDR2 SVGAGI (reference sequence). V was pared by 0 bases and J by 6 bases, with 14 bases between. DNA of the CDR3: TGTGCCAGCAGTTACTCGGGGGGATACGCTCCCGGGGAGCTGTTTTTT. It is translated as CASSYSGGYAPGELFF.

The chain recombines TRBV25-1 with TRBJ1-3; D gene unclear. The length of the CDR3 is 13 residues. Germline V gives CDR1 MGHDK, CDR2 SYGVNS. The V and J ends lost 5 bases and 4 bases respectively, with 9 bases between them. The CDR3 DNA reads as TGTGCCAGCAGTCTACCGGGAGGAAACACCATATATTTT. Amino acids: CASSLPGGNTIYF.